This T cell receptor (beta chain) derives from a study of T cell changes during pregnancy in multiple sclerosis. The CDR3 consists of 17 residues. The V and J ends lost 0 bases and 8 bases, in that order; junction bases with no gene match: 13. Germline CDR1 reads LNHNV; CDR2 reads YYDKDF (reference sequence). TCRdb keeps only in-frame clones here, not all; method: immunoSEQ multiplex PCR. The sample consists of tens of thousands of clones, 80% to 95% of them appearing once. The V gene is TRBV15, the J gene TRBJ1-2; TRBD1 aligns across 9 bases. Sequenced material: CD4+ T cells from peripheral blood mononuclear cells, taken after pregnancy. The sequence was collected from a female donor in good health, enrolled as a control in a pregnancy study. The CDR3 DNA sequence: TGTGCCACCAGCAGAGATATTCTGGTACAGGGGGCCAGGGGCTACACCTTC. Translated: CATSRDILVQGARGYTF.